This T cell receptor beta chain was documented in a study of cytomegalovirus exposure and HLA in healthy donors. Study-wide context: Later analysis reported that the 120 or so validation repertoires shared the platform of the approximately 690 first-cohort repertoires. Study observations and caveats: According to a later analysis, TCR clusters from the first cohort tended to co-occur in the 110 or so validation repertoires. Cytomegalovirus association was listed for about 160 TCR beta chains. In vitro data verified a few CMV-associated chains as specific for CMV antigens.

Germline lookup yields CDR1 SGHDT and CDR2 YYEEEE. The CDR3 length is 17 residues. V dropped 2 bases and J dropped 3; count of bases not matched to a gene: 11. Libraries were prepared by immunoSEQ multiplex PCR; TCRdb keeps only in-frame clonotypes and omits some of them. The table includes 250,000 to 400,000 clones, around 90% detected once. As for this clone: What it binds is unknown.

The source of this sequence is a man aged 25-45 years in good health and CMV-seronegative. This chain connects TRBV5-6 to TRBJ2-1; 7 bases are shared with TRBD2. What was sequenced was PBMCs. The CDR3 DNA reads as TGTGCCAGCAGCTTTGTAACTCCGGGGGGAATCTACAATGAGCAGTTCTTC. Translating it yields CASSFVTPGGIYNEQFF.